The present T cell receptor (beta chain) was sequenced within a study of shared clonotypes between healthy human individuals. The assay was immunoSEQ multiplex PCR, and TCRdb's table has in-frame clones only and misses some. Of roughly 2.2 million clones in the sample, over 85% were seen once. Germline V gives CDR1 LNHDA, CDR2 SQIVND (reference sequence). The CDR3 runs 15 residues. V was cut by 5 bases and J by 0 bases, with 14 bases left in between. The sequence came from a man aged 18-30 years in good health. Some clones in this sample may be carry-over from other donors' samples. The V and J genes are TRBV19 and TRBJ2-7; D is perhaps TRBD1 (6 bases). The sample was naive CD4+ T cells from PBMCs. Subset: CD45RA+ positively selected. The DNA of the CDR3 is TGTGCCAGTAGTGCAACAGGGAAGGCCTCCTACGAGCAGTACTTC. Translated: CASSATGKASYEQYF.